The rows below give T cell receptor beta chains drawn from one sample of a study of CD8 T cells in Susac syndrome. One entry per CDR3 protein, called by TCRdb with MiXCR from the immunoSEQ multiplex PCR reads. The sample yields some 180,000 distinct CDR3 sequences, roughly 94% seen once. Sequencing used CD4+ T cells from PBMCs. The receptors were gathered from a human donor with Susac syndrome. The CDR3 runs from the conserved cysteine through the conserved F or W. A D gene is named only where the DNA matches it firmly. The size entry is marked missing in some rows and otherwise reads once, few, many or a size class.

abundance	d_gene	len	v_gene	j_gene	CDR3nt	CDR3aa
-	-	16	TRBV24-1	TRBJ2-1	TGTGCCACCAGTGACTACACGCTAAGCTCCTACAATGAGCAGTTCTTC	CATSDYTLSSYNEQFF
-	-	13	TRBV6-5	TRBJ1-5	TGTGCCAGCAGTTACAACAGGGATCAGCCCCAGCATTTT	CASSYNRDQPQHF
-	TRBD2	13	TRBV6-6	TRBJ2-2	TGTGCCACCTCGGGGGGGGGCAACGGGGAGCTGTTTTTT	CATSGGGNGELFF
-	-	13	TRBV21-1	TRBJ2-1	TGTGCCAGCAGCAAAGTCGAACTTCATGAGCAGTTCTTC	CASSKVELHEQFF
-	TRBD2	16	TRBV3-1	TRBJ2-1	TGTGCCAGCAGACCAACTGCGGGGGGTTCCTACAATGAGCAGTTCTTC	CASRPTAGGSYNEQFF
-	TRBD1	13	TRBV20-1	TRBJ2-7	TGCAGTGGCAGGGACAGGGGACTCTACGAGCAGTACTTC	CSGRDRGLYEQYF
-	-	15	TRBV28	TRBJ1-1	TGTGCCAGCAGCCCGGGAGACTCCATGAACACTGAAGCTTTCTTT	CASSPGDSMNTEAFF
-	-	16	TRBV11-2	TRBJ2-7	TGTGCCAGCAGCTTAGGATCACGGTCAAGCTCCTACGAGCAGTACTTC	CASSLGSRSSSYEQYF
-	TRBD1	16	TRBV29-1	TRBJ1-5	TGCAGCGTTGCGGTGGCAGGGGGAGAAGGCAATCAGCCCCAGCATTTT	CSVAVAGGEGNQPQHF
-	TRBD2	16	TRBV5-4	TRBJ2-2	TGTGCCAGCAGCTATACTAGCGGGAGCCCCACCGGGGAGCTGTTTTTT	CASSYTSGSPTGELFF
once	TRBD1	14	TRBV28	TRBJ1-6	TGTGCCACCAAGAAGGACAGGGGCCCCCACCAGGTCCACTTT	CATKKDRGPHQVHF
-	-	13	TRBV15	TRBJ2-5	TGTGCCACCAGCAGGACGGGGGAAGAGACCCAGTACTTC	CATSRTGEETQYF
-	-	11	TRBV20-1	TRBJ2-5	TGCAGTGCGGGGGATCAAGAGACCCAGTACTTC	CSAGDQETQYF
-	-	13	TRBV30	TRBJ2-7	TGTGCCTGGAGTCGTATGCGATCCTACGAGCAGTACTTC	CAWSRMRSYEQYF
-	-	18	TRBV11-2	TRBJ1-1	TGTGCCAGCAGCCATGGGGTTAGGGCGGCACGGATGAACACTGAAGCTTTCTTT	CASSHGVRAARMNTEAFF
-	-	16	TRBV6-5	TRBJ2-7	TGTGCCAGCAGTTACAGGTCAGAGGACCCCGTCGACGAGCAGTACTTC	CASSYRSEDPVDEQYF
-	TRBD2	17	TRBV10-2	TRBJ2-5	TGCGCCAGCAGTGAGACCCTCCACGCGGGAGGCTCCGCGACCCAGTACTTC	CASSETLHAGGSATQYF
-	-	13	TRBV29-1	TRBJ2-1	TGCAGCGTTCAACGGGGGACCTACAATGAGCAGTTCTTC	CSVQRGTYNEQFF
-	-	15	TRBV4-1	TRBJ1-2	TGCGCCAGCAGCCAAGAGGCCAGGCTTAACTATGGCTACACCTTC	CASSQEARLNYGYTF
-	TRBD2	15	TRBV7-9	TRBJ2-1	TGTGCCAGCAGCTTAGAGGGACTAGGAGGCGATGAGCAGTTCTTC	CASSLEGLGGDEQFF
-	TRBD1	12	TRBV6-6	TRBJ1-2	TGTGCCAGCACACTACAGGGGCTTGGCTACACCTTC	CASTLQGLGYTF
-	-	14	TRBV21-1	TRBJ2-5	TGTGCCAGCAGCAGAGCATGGAGTAAAGAGACCCAGTACTTC	CASSRAWSKETQYF
once	-	14	TRBV12-3/TRBV12-4	TRBJ2-2	TGTGCCAGCAGTTCCCCCTATACCTCCAGGGAGCTGTTTTTT	CASSSPYTSRELFF
-	TRBD1	15	TRBV12-3/TRBV12-4	TRBJ1-3	TGTGCCAGCAGTCCTCAGGGGGCTTTTGGAAACACCATATATTTT	CASSPQGAFGNTIYF
-	-	12	TRBV2	TRBJ2-7	TGTGCCAGCAGGGCGGAAGCCTACGAGCAGTACTTC	CASRAEAYEQYF
-	-	16	TRBV6-6	TRBJ2-2	TGTGCCAGCAGTTACTCGATAGCGAAGAACACCGGGGAGCTGTTTTTT	CASSYSIAKNTGELFF
once	-	14	TRBV20-1	TRBJ2-3	TGCAGTGCTAGAGTGGTCAGGGTGTCCGATACGCAGTATTTT	CSARVVRVSDTQYF
-	-	14	TRBV5-1	TRBJ2-5	TGCGCCAGCAGCTTGGAGACAAGAGGAGAGACCCAGTACTTC	CASSLETRGETQYF
-	-	14	TRBV3-1	TRBJ1-2	TGTGCCAGCAGCCAACTTAGCCCTAACTATGGCTACACCTTC	CASSQLSPNYGYTF
-	-	11	TRBV20-1	TRBJ2-3	TGCAGTGCTAGCCTGGGAGATACGCAGTATTTT	CSASLGDTQYF
-	-	16	TRBV19	TRBJ1-5	TGTGCCAGTAGTACCCTCGGACAGAGCAGCAATCAGCCCCAGCATTTT	CASSTLGQSSNQPQHF
-	-	14	TRBV7-9	TRBJ2-7	TGTGCCAGCAGCTTGAGTCAGGGAACCTACGAGCAGTACTTC	CASSLSQGTYEQYF
-	-	15	TRBV29-1	TRBJ1-2	TGCAGCGTTGTAAGTCGTCGGAGACAGAACTATGGCTACACCTTC	CSVVSRRRQNYGYTF
-	-	13	TRBV5-1	TRBJ2-3	TGCGCCAGCACTCCGGCAGGACCAGATACGCAGTATTTT	CASTPAGPDTQYF
-	TRBD2	17	TRBV30	TRBJ2-3	TGTGCCTGGAGTTCCGAAGGACTAGCGGGAATCACAGATACGCAGTATTTT	CAWSSEGLAGITDTQYF
-	TRBD1	16	TRBV30	TRBJ2-5	TGTGCCTCCGACCGCCCTTACAGGGGGTCCCAAGAGACCCAGTACTTC	CASDRPYRGSQETQYF
-	-	13	TRBV12-3/TRBV12-4	TRBJ1-1	TGTGCCAGCAGTCCCACGACGGGCACTGAAGCTTTCTTT	CASSPTTGTEAFF
-	-	15	TRBV6-2/TRBV6-3	TRBJ2-1	TGTGCCAGCAGTCTACAGGGTTCCCTACAAGTTGAGCAGTTCTTC	CASSLQGSLQVEQFF
-	-	16	TRBV14	TRBJ1-4	TGTGCCAGCAGCCATTACTCAGGGGCAACTAATGAAAAACTGTTTTTT	CASSHYSGATNEKLFF
few	-	13	TRBV7-6	TRBJ1-1	TGTGCCAGCAGCTTAGAGCCGAACACTGAAGCTTTCTTT	CASSLEPNTEAFF
-	TRBD1	16	TRBV7-8	TRBJ2-1	TGTGCCAGCAGCTTAGTTGACAGGGGAATAATGAATGAGCAGTTCTTC	CASSLVDRGIMNEQFF
-	TRBD2	15	TRBV15	TRBJ2-1	TGTGCCACCAGCCCCACTAGCGGACTGTACAATGAGCAGTTCTTC	CATSPTSGLYNEQFF
once	-	14	TRBV27	TRBJ2-5	TGTGCTTCGGGCAGGAGGAGAACTCAAGAGACCCAGTACTTC	CASGRRRTQETQYF
-	-	12	TRBV27	TRBJ1-6	TGTGCCAGCTATAGTTGGAATTCACCCCTCCACTTT	CASYSWNSPLHF
-	-	13	TRBV28	TRBJ1-1	TGTGCCAGCAGTCTCAGGGTTCCCTCTGAAGCTTTCTTT	CASSLRVPSEAFF
-	-	13	TRBV20-1	TRBJ1-5	TGCAGTGCTAAGAGCAGGCCCAATCAGCCCCAGCATTTT	CSAKSRPNQPQHF
once	-	13	TRBV6-2/TRBV6-3	TRBJ2-4	TGTGCCAGCACCTGGAATCATCAGCACATTCAGTACTTC	CASTWNHQHIQYF
-	-	15	TRBV4-1	TRBJ1-4	TGCGCCAGCAGCCATTCAGGATCGGCGAGTGAAAAACTGTTTTTT	CASSHSGSASEKLFF
once	-	15	TRBV4-3	TRBJ2-7	TGCGCCAGCAGCCAAGATTCAACGGCTAGCTACGAGCAGTACTTC	CASSQDSTASYEQYF
-	-	13	TRBV14	TRBJ1-1	TGTGCCAGCAGCCAAGATCTTGGGGGAAAAGCTTTCTTT	CASSQDLGGKAFF
-	-	16	TRBV9	TRBJ2-3	TGTGCCAGCAGCGTAGTAGAGGGAATTCTCCCAGATACGCAGTATTTT	CASSVVEGILPDTQYF
-	-	15	TRBV20-1	TRBJ2-1	TGCAGTGCTAGAGGGTCTACCAACTCCTACAATGAGCAGTTCTTC	CSARGSTNSYNEQFF
-	-	15	TRBV7-2	TRBJ2-1	TGTGCCAGCAGCTTAACGCGAGCGGATTACAATGAGCAGTTCTTC	CASSLTRADYNEQFF